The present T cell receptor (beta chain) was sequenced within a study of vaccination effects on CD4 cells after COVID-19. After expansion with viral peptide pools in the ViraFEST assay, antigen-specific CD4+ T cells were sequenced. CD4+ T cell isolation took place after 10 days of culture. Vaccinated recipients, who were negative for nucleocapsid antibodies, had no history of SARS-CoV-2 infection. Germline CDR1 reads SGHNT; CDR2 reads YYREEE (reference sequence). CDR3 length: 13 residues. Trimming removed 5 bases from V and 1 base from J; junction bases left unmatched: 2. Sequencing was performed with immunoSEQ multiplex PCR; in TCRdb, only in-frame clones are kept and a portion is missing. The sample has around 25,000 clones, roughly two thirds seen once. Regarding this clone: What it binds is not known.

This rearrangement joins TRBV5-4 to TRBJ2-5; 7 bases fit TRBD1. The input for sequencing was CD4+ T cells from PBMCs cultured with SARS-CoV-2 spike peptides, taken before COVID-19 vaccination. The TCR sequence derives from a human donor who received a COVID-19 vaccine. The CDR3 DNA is TGTGCCAGCAGAGGGACAGCCCAAGAGACCCAGTACTTC. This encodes CASRGTAQETQYF.